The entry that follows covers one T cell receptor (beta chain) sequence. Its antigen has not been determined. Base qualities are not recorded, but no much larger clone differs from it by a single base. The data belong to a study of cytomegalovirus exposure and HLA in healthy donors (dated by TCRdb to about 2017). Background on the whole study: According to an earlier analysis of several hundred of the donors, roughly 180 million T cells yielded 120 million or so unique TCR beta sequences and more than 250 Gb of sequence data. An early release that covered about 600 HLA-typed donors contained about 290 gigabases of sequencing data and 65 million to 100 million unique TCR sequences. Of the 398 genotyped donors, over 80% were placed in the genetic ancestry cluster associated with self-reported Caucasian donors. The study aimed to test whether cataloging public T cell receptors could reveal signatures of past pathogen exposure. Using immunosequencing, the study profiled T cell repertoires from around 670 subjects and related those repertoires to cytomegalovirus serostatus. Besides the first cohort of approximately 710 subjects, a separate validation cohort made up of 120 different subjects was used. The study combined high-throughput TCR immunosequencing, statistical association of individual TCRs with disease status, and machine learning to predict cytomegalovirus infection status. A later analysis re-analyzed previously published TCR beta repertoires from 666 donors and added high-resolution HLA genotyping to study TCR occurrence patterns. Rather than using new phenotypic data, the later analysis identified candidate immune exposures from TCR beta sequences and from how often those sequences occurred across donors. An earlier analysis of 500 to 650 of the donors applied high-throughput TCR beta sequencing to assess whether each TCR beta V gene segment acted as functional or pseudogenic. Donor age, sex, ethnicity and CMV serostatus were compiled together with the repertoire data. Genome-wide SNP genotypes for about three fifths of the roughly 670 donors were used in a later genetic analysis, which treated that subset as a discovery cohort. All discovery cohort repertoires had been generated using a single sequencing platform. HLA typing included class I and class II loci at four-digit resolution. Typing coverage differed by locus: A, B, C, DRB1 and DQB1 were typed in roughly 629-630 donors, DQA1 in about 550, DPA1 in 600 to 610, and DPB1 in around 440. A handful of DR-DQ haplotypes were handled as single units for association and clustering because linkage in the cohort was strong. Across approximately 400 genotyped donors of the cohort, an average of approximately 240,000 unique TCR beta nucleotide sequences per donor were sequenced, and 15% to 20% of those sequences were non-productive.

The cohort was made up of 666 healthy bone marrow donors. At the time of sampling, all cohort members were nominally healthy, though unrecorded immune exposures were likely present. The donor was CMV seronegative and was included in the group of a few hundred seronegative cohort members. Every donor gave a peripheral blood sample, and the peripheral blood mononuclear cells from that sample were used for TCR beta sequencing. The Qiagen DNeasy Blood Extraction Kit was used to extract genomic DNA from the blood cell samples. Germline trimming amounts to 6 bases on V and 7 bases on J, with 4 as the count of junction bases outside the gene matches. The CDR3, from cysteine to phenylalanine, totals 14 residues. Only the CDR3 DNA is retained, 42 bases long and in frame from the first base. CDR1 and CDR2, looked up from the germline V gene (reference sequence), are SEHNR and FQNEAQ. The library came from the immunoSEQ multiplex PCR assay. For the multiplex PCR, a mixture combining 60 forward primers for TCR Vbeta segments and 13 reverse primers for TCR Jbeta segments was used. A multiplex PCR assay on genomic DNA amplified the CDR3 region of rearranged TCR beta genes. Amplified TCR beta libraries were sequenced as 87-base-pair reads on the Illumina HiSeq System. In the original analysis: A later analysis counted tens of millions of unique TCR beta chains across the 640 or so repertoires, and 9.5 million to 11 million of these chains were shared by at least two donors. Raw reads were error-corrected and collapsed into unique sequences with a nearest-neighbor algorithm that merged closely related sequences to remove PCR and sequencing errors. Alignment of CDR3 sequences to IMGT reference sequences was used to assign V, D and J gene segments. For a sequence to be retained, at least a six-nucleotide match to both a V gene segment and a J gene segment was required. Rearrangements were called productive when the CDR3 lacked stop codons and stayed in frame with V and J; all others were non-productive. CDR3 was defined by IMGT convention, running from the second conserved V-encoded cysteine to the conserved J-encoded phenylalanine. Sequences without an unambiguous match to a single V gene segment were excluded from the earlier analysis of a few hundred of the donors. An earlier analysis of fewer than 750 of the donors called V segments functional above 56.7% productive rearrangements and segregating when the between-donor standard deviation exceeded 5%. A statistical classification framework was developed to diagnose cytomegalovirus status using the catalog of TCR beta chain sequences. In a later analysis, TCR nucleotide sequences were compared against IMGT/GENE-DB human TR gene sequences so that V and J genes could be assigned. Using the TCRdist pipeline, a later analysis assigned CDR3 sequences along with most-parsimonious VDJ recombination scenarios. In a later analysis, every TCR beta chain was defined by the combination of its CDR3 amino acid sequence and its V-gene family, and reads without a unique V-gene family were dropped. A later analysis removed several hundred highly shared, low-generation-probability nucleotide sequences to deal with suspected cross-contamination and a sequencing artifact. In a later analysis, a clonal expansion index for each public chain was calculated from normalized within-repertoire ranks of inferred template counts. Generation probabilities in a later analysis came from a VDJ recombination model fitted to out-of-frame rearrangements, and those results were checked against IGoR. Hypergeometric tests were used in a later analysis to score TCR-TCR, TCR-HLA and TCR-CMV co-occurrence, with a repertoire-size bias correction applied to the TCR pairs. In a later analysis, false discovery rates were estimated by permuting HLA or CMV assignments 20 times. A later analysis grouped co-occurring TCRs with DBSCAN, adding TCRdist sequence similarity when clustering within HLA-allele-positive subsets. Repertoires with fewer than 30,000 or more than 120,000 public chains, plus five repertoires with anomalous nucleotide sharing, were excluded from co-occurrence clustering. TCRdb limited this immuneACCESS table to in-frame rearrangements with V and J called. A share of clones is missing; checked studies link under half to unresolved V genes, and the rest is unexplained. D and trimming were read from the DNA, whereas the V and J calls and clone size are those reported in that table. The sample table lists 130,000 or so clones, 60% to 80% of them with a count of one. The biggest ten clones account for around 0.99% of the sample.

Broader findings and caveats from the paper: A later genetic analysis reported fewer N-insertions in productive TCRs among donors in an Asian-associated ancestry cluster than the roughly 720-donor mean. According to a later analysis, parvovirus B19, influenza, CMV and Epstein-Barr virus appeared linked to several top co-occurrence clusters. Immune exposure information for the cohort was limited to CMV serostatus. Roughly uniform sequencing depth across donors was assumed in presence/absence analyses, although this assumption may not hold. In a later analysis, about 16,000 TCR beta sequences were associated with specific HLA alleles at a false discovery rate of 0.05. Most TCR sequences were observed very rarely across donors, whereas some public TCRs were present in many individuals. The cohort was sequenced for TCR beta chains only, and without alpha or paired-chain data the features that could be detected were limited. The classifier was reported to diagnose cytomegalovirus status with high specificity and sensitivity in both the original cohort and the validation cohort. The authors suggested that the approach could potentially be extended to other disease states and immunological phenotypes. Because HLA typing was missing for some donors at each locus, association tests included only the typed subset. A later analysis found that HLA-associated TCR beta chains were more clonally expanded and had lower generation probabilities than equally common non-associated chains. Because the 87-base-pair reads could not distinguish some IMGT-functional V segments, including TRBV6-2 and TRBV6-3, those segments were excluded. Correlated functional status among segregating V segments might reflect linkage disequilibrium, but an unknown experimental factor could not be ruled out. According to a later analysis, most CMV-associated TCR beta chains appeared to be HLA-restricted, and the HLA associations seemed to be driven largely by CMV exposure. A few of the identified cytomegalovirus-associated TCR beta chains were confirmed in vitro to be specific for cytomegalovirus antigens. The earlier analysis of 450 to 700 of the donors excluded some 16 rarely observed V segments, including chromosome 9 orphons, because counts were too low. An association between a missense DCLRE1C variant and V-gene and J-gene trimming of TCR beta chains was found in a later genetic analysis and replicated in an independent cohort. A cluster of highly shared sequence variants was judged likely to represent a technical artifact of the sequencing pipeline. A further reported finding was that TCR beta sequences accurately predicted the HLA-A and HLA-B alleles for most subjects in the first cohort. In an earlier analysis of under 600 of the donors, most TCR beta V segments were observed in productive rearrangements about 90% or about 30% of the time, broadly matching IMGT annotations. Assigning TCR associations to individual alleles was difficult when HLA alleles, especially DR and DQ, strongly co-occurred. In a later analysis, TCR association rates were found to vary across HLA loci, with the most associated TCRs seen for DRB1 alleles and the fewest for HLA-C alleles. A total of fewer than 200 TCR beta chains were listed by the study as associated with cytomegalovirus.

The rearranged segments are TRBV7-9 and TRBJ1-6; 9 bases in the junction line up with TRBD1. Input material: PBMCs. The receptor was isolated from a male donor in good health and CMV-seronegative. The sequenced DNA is TGTGCCAGCAGTCAACAGGGGGCCAATTCACCCCTCCACTTT. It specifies CASSQQGANSPLHF.